The 20 T cell receptor beta chains below were found in one sample sequenced in a study of blood T cell repertoires in COVID-19. Here immunoSEQ multiplex PCR was the method, and the copy in TCRdb shows in-frame clones only, minus some. The sample yields about 190,000 clones, 89% seen once. The sequenced sample was peripheral blood. These receptors all stem from a man between 35 and 55 years old with acute or convalescent COVID-19.

The chain employs TRBV29-1 and TRBJ2-7; 9 positions match TRBD1. Germline V CDR1 and CDR2: SQVTM, ANQGSEA. The trim removed 4 bases at V and 0 bases at J, leaving 1 base unmatched. The CDR3 spans 13 residues. The CDR3 sequence: CSVVGQGSYEQYF. Written as DNA, the CDR3 is TGCAGCGTTGTGGGACAGGGCTCCTACGAGCAGTACTTC.

This sequence joins TRBV3-1 (or the pseudogene TRBV3-2) and TRBJ1-2; no reliable D call. The V and J ends lost 3 bases and 2 bases respectively, with 10 bases between them. The germline V gene has CDR1 LGHDT and CDR2 YNNKEL (reference sequence). The CDR3 is 14 residues long. The CDR3 DNA reads as TGTGCCAGCAGCCACGTCGACGGGAACTATGGCTACACCTTC. It specifies CASSHVDGNYGYTF.

The gene calls are TRBV5-4 and TRBJ2-7, with 12 bases matching TRBD2. The germline gives CDR1 SGHNT, CDR2 YYREEE (reference sequence). Trimming removed 4 bases from V and 0 bases from J; junction bases left unmatched: 2. CDR3 size: 15 residues. CDR3 in amino acids: CASSPSGGASYEQYF. The CDR3 DNA is TGTGCCAGCAGCCCTAGCGGGGGGGCCTCCTACGAGCAGTACTTC.

CDR3 bases: TGTGCCAGCTCACCACCGTCCCAGGGTGGTGGCTACACCTTC. Residues: CASSPPSQGGGYTF. The chain links TRBV18 to TRBJ1-2, with D maybe TRBD1 (5 bases). Germline V gene sequence: CDR1 KGHSH, CDR2 LQKENI. The CDR3 loop spans 14 amino acids. Trimming removed 0 bases at V and 7 bases at J, with 12 bases between.

The chain couples TRBV12-1 to TRBJ1-6. TRBV12-1 is a known pseudogene. The CDR3 consists of 14 residues. Here the CDR3 reads CASSPIGGNSPLHF. CDR3 in DNA: TGTGCCAGCAGCCCTATAGGAGGCAATTCACCCCTCCACTTT.

The chain's CDR3 is CASSAGQGRNTIYF. The CDR3 region has the DNA TGTGCCAGCAGCGCTGGACAGGGTAGAAACACCATATATTTT. The rearrangement joins TRBV5-4 to TRBJ1-3, with 8 bases that match TRBD1. Germline-derived CDR1 and CDR2 are SGHNT and YYREEE (reference sequence). Losses at the gene ends were 4 bases for V and 5 bases for J; bases not matched to a gene: 5. The CDR3 length is 14 residues.

The chain is built from TRBV29-1 and TRBJ1-1; perhaps TRBD1 as D (6 bases). The germline CDR1 and CDR2 sequences are SQVTM and ANQGSEA. V lost 7 bases and J lost 5, with 20 bases in between. The CDR3 contains 14 residues. CDR3 nucleotide sequence: TGCAGCGGCGGACCCCTCAGGGGTGGAACTGAAGCTTTCTTT. It specifies CSGGPLRGGTEAFF. Full variable domain (remainder filled in from reference TRBV29-1 and TRBJ1-1): SAVISQKPSRDICQRGTSLTIQCQVDSQVTMMFWYRQQPGQSLTLIATANQGSEATYESGFVIDKFPISRPNLTFSTLTVSNMSPEDSSIYLCSGGPLRGGTEAFFGQGTRLTVV.

This chain links TRBV4-3 with TRBJ2-7; D gene unclear. This CDR3 has 14 amino acids. Germline V CDR1 and CDR2: LGHNA, YSLEER. The ends were cut back, 0 bases at V and 1 base at J, with 7 bases in the middle. CDR3 sequence (DNA): TGCGCCAGCAGCCAAGATTATACTTCCTACGAGCAGTACTTC. Amino acids: CASSQDYTSYEQYF.

The chain has TRBV28 and TRBJ1-1; D is perhaps TRBD1 (5 bases). V was trimmed by 4 bases and J by 5 bases, leaving 14 bases between them. Per germline, CDR1 MDHEN and CDR2 SYDVKM. This CDR3 is built from 14 residues. The CDR3 loop reads CASSYQGGRTEAFF. CDR3 sequence (DNA): TGTGCCAGCAGTTACCAGGGAGGTAGGACTGAAGCTTTCTTT.

As DNA, the CDR3 is TGTGCCAGCAGCGTAGGGACAGGGGTCGGAAACACCATATATTTT. Translation gives CASSVGTGVGNTIYF. This sequence joins TRBV9 and TRBJ1-3, with 9 nucleotides matching TRBD1. The V and J ends lost 0 bases and 4 bases, in that order; junction bases with no gene match: 2. CDR3 length: 15 amino acids. The germline CDR1 and CDR2 sequences are SGDLS and YYNGEE.

V usage is TRBV5-6 and J usage is TRBJ2-7; tentative D call: TRBD1 (6 bases). CDR1 is SGHDT and CDR2 is YYEEEE in the germline V gene. The CDR3 sequence is 14 residues long. V was shortened by 2 bases and J by 3 bases, with 12 bases between the two germline ends. CDR3 nucleotides: TGTGCCAGCAGCTTCCGGACAGTGTACTACGAGCAGTACTTC. Translation gives CASSFRTVYYEQYF.

J is TRBJ2-7 and V is TRBV6-6; D possibly corresponds to TRBD2 (6 bases). The V end was cut by 8 bases, the J end by 4 bases, with 12 bases between. The germline gives CDR1 MNHNY, CDR2 SVGAGI (reference sequence). The CDR3 loop spans 12 amino acids. CDR3 coding DNA: TGTGCCAGCTGTACGGGGGAGTACGAGCAGTACTTC. Its translation: CASCTGEYEQYF.

This sequence joins TRBV5-1 and TRBJ2-3, with 16 bases matching TRBD2. The V gene's germline CDR1 is SGHRS and CDR2 YFSETQ. With 4 bases clipped from V and 1 base from J, the junction kept 9 bases outside the gene matches. The CDR3 has 19 amino acids. Written as DNA, the CDR3 is TGCGCCAGCAGCCTAGCCGGGACTAGCGGGGGGGCGGGCACAGATACGCAGTATTTT. Its protein is CASSLAGTSGGAGTDTQYF.

This rearrangement joins TRBV19 to TRBJ2-7; D is perhaps TRBD2 (5 bases). From germline, CDR1 is LNHDA and CDR2 SQIVND (reference sequence). The CDR3 has 15 residues. V was shortened by 0 bases and J by 7 bases, with 16 bases between the two germline ends. Here the CDR3 DNA reads TGTGCCAGTAGTATAGAGGTTGGACTGAACGGGGAGCAGTACTTC. It is translated as CASSIEVGLNGEQYF.

This clone occurred once. The genes are TRBV3-1 (or the pseudogene TRBV3-2) and TRBJ2-7; 8 nucleotides line up with TRBD1. Unmatched junction bases numbered 13, after V lost 6 bases and J lost 9 bases. Germline CDR1 LGHDT, CDR2 YNNKEL (reference sequence). The CDR3 is 14 amino acids. In DNA form, the CDR3 reads TGTGCCAGCAGAGCCGGGACAGGCCCCTCAGGGCAGTACTTC. It encodes CASRAGTGPSGQYF.

The rearrangement joins TRBV5-4 to TRBJ2-5; maybe TRBD1 (5 bases). Germline assignment: CDR1 SGHNT and CDR2 YYREEE (reference sequence). CDR3 size: 15 residues. V lost 4 bases and J lost 1, with 14 bases in between. DNA of the CDR3: TGTGCCAGCAGCCCGTCGCGACAGCGCCAAGAGACCCAGTACTTC. Residues: CASSPSRQRQETQYF.

This chain connects TRBV25-1 to TRBJ1-3, with D unclear. CDR3 size: 12 residues. Germline CDR1 and CDR2: MGHDK and SYGVNS. The germline V and J ends were trimmed by 6 bases and 0 bases, with 3 bases remaining between them. The CDR3 loop reads CASRASGNTIYF. The CDR3 region has the DNA TGTGCCAGCAGGGCCTCTGGAAACACCATATATTTT. Full variable domain (remainder filled in from reference TRBV25-1 and TRBJ1-3): EADIYQTPRYLVIGTGKKITLECSQTMGHDKMYWYQQDPGMELHLIHYSYGVNSTEKGDLSSESTVSRIRTEHFPLTLESARPSHTSQYLCASRASGNTIYFGEGSWLTVV.

Comment on this clone: Sequence at one end of the junction differs from germline and may be a read error. The rearrangement uses TRBV5-5 and TRBJ2-5, with TRBD2 matching over 8 bases. Germline assignment: CDR1 SGHKS and CDR2 YYEKEE (reference sequence). The CDR3 spans 12 residues. This CDR3 is CASSEWEGGGHF. The CDR3 DNA reads TGTGCCAGCAGCGAATGGGAAGGCGGGGGGCACTTC.

The V call is TRBV27, the J call TRBJ1-4; D possibly corresponds to TRBD1 (5 bases). The CDR3 sequence is 16 residues long. The V end lost 7 bases, the J end lost 0 bases, and 15 bases lay between the germline ends. In germline, CDR1 is MNHEY, CDR2 SMNVEV (reference sequence). The CDR3 nucleotides read TGTGCCAGCACCTCGGATCGGGGGGCAACTAATGAAAAACTGTTTTTT. Amino acid sequence: CASTSDRGATNEKLFF.

A single count supports this clone. The chain uses TRBV19 and TRBJ2-3, with D possibly TRBD1 on 5 matching bases. Germline assignment: CDR1 LNHDA and CDR2 SQIVND (reference sequence). This CDR3 is built from 18 residues. Trimming removed 1 base from V and 0 bases from J, with 17 bases in between. The CDR3 is CASSIVRGRRPSTDTQYF. The CDR3 DNA reads TGTGCCAGTAGTATAGTAAGGGGTCGAAGACCCAGCACAGATACGCAGTATTTT.